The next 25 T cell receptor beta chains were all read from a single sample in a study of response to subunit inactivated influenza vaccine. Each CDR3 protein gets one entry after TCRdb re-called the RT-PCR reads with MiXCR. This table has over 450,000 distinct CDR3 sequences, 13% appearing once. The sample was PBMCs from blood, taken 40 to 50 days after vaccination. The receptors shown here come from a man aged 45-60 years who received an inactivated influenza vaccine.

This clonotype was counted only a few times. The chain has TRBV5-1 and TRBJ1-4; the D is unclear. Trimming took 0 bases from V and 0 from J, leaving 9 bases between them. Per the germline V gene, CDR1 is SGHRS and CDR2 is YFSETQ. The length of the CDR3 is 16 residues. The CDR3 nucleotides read TGCGCCAGCAGCTTGGAACCGATTCCAACTAATGAAAAACTGTTTTTT. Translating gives CASSLEPIPTNEKLFF.

CDR3 sequence reads: CSARRGVGVVEQFF. The CDR3 coding sequence is TGCAGTGCTAGACGGGGGGTTGGCGTAGTGGAGCAGTTCTTC. The V call is TRBV20-1, the J call TRBJ2-1, with 7 nucleotides matching TRBD2. Germline assignment: CDR1 DFQATT and CDR2 SNEGSKA (reference sequence). With V trimmed by 2 bases and J by 10 bases, 11 bases remained unmatched. The CDR3 is 14 residues long.

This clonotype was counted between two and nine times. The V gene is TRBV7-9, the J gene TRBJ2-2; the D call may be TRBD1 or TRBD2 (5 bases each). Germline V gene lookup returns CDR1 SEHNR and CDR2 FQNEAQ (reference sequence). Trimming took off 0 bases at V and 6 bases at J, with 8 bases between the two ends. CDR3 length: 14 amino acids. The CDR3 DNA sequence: TGTGCCAGCAGCTTAGCAGGGACCGCCGGGGAGCTGTTTTTT. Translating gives CASSLAGTAGELFF.

CDR3 nucleotides: TGCAGTGCTCATTCTGTGACTAGCTCCGAAACAGATACGCAGTATTTT. As protein: CSAHSVTSSETDTQYF. The chain is built from TRBV20-1 and TRBJ2-3; 7 positions match TRBD2. J was trimmed by 3 bases and V by 5 bases; bases with no gene match: 14. The CDR3 is 16 residues long. Germline V gene data show CDR1 as DFQATT and CDR2 as SNEGSKA (reference sequence).

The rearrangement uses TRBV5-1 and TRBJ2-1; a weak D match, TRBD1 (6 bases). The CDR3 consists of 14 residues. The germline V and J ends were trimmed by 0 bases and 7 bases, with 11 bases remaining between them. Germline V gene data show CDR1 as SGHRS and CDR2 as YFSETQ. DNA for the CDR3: TGCGCCAGCAGCTTGGAGGAAAGGGGGAATGAGCAGTTCTTC. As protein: CASSLEERGNEQFF.

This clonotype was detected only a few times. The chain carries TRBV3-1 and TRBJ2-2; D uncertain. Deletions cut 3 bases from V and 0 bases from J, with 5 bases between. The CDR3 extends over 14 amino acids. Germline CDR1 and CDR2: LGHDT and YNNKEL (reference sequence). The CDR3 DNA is TGTGCCAGCAGCCAGTTGGCGAACACCGGGGAGCTGTTTTTT. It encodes CASSQLANTGELFF.

The CDR3 protein is CASSLGRGFYEQYF. DNA for the CDR3: TGTGCCAGCAGTTTGGGCAGGGGGTTCTACGAGCAGTACTTC. This chain uses TRBV12-3 or TRBV12-4 with TRBJ2-7; 7 positions agree with TRBD1. The CDR3 sequence is 14 residues long. V trimming: 3 bases; J trimming: 3 bases; junction bases outside the gene matches: 5.

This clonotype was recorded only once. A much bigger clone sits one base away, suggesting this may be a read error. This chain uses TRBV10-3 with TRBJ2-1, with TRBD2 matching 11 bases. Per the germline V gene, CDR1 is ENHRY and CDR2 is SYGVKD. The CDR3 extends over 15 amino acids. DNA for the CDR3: TGTGCCAACAGTGTGACTAGCGGGGCCTACAATGAGCAGTTCTTC. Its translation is CANSVTSGAYNEQFF.

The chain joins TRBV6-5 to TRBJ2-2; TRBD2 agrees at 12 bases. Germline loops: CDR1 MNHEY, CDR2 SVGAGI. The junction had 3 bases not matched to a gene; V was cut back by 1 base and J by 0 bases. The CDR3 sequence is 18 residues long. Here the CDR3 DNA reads TGTGCCAGCAGTTACTTGGGACTAGCGGGCCCGAACACCGGGGAGCTGTTTTTT. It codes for CASSYLGLAGPNTGELFF.

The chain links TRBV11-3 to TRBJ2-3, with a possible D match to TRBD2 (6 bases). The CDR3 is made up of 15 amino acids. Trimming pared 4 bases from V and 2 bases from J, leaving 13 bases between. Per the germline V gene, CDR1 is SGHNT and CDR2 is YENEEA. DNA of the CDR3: TGTGCCAGCAGCTCTCATGGGGGGTTCACAGATACGCAGTATTTT. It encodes CASSSHGGFTDTQYF.

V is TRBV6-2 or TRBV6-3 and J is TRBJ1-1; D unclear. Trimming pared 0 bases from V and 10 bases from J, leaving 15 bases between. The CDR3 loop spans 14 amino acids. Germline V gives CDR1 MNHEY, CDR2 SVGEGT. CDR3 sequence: CASSYSIRGSSAFF. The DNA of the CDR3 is TGTGCCAGCAGTTACTCGATTCGCGGCAGTTCAGCTTTCTTT.

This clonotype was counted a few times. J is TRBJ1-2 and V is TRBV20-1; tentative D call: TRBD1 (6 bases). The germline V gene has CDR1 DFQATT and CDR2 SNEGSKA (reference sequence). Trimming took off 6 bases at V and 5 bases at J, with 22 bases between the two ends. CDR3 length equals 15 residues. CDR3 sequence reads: CSARPTGGRGYGYTF. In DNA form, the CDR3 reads TGCAGTGCGCGTCCTACGGGGGGGCGTGGGTATGGCTACACCTTC.

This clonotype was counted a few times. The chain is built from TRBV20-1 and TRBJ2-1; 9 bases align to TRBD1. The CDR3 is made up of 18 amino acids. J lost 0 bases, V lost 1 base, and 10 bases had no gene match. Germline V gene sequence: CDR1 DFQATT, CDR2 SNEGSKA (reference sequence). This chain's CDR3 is CSARATGGGRSSYNEQFF. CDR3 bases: TGCAGTGCTAGAGCGACAGGGGGTGGTCGTAGCTCCTACAATGAGCAGTTCTTC.

The CDR3 nucleotides read TGTGCCGGACTAGGGGAGACTGGCTACACCTTC. Translated, it gives CAGLGETGYTF. The rearrangement uses TRBV7-9 and TRBJ1-2, with D possibly TRBD1 on 5 matching bases. The CDR3 spans 11 residues. CDR1 and CDR2 from the germline V gene are SEHNR and FQNEAQ (reference sequence). With 11 bases removed from V and 7 bases from J, the gap between germline ends came to 14 bases.

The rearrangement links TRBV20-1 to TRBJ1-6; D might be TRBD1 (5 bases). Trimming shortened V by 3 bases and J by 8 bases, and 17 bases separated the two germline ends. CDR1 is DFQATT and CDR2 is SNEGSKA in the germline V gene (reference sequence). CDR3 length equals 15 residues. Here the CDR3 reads CSARKRGLSDSPLHF. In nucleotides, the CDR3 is TGCAGTGCTAGGAAGAGGGGTCTGTCAGATTCACCCCTCCACTTT.

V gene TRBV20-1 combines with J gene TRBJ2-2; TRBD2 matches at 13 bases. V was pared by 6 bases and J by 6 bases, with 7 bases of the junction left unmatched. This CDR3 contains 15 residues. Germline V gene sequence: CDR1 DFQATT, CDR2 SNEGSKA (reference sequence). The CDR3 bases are TGCAGTGCCCCATCGACTAGCGGGGGGTCCGGGGAGCTGTTTTTT. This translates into CSAPSTSGGSGELFF.

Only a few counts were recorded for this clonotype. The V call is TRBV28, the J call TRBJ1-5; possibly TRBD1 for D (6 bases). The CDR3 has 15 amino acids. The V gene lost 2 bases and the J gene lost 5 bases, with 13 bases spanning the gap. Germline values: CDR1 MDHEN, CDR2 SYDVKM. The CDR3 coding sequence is TGTGCCAGCAGTTTAAGGCTCAGGGGCGATCAGCCCCAGCATTTT. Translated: CASSLRLRGDQPQHF. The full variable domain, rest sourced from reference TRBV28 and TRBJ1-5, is DVKVTQSSRYLVKRTGEKVFLECVQDMDHENMFWYRQDPGLGLRLIYFSYDVKMKEKGDIPEGYSVSREKKERFSLILESASTNQTSMYLCASSLRLRGDQPQHFGDGTRLSIL.

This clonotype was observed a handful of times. The CDR3 loop is CASSFTSSSGELFF. For the CDR3, the DNA is TGTGCCAGCAGTTTTACGAGTTCGTCCGGGGAGCTGTTTTTT. The V and J genes are TRBV27 and TRBJ2-2, with no clear D. The CDR3 is made up of 14 amino acids. In germline, CDR1 is MNHEY, CDR2 SMNVEV (reference sequence). V was clipped by 3 bases and J by 6 bases, with 11 bases between them.

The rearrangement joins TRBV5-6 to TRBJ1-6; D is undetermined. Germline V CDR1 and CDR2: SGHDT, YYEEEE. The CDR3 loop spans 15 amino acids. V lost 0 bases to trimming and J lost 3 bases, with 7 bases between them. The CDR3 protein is CASSLGWNYNSPLHF. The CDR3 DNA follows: TGTGCCAGCAGCTTGGGATGGAACTATAATTCACCCCTCCACTTT.

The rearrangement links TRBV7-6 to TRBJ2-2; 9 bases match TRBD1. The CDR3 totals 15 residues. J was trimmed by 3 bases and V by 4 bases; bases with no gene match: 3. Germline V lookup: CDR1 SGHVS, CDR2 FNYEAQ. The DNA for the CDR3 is TGTGCCAGCAGCTCCACAGGGGGCTACACCGGGGAGCTGTTTTTT. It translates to CASSSTGGYTGELFF. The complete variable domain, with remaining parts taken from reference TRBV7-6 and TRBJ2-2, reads GAGVSQSPRYKVTKRGQDVALRCDPISGHVSLYWYRQALGQGPEFLTYFNYEAQQDKSGLPNDRFSAERPEGSISTLTIQRTEQRDSAMYRCASSSTGGYTGELFFGEGSRLTVL.

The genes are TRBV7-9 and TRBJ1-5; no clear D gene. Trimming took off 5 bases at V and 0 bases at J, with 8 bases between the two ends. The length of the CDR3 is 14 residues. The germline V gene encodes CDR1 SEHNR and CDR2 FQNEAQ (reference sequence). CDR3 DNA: TGTGCCAGCAGCAAAACAGATAGCAATCAGCCCCAGCATTTT. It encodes CASSKTDSNQPQHF.

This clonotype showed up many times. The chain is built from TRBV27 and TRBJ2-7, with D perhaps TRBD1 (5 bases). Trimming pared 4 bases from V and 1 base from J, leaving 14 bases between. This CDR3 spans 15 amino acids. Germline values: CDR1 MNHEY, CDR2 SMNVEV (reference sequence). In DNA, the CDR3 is TGTGCCAGCAGTTCACTCGGACAAGGGTCCTACGAGCAGTACTTC. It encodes CASSSLGQGSYEQYF.

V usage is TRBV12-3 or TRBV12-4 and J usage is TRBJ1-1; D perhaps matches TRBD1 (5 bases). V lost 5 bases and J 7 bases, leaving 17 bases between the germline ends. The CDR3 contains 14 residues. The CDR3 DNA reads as TGTGCCAGCAGTCCGGTTCGGGGGGATGGTGAAGCTTTCTTT. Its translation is CASSPVRGDGEAFF.

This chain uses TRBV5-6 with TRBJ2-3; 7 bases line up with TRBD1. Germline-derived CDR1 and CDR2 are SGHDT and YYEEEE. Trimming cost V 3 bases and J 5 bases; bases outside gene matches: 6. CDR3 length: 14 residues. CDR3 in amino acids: CASSSTGKKDTQYF. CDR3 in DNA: TGTGCCAGCAGCTCGACAGGGAAAAAAGATACGCAGTATTTT.

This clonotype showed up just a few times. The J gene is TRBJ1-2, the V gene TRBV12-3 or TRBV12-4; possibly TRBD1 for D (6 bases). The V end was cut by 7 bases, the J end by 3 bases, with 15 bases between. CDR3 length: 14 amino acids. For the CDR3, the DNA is TGTGCCAGCACCCCACAGGGAGGGGACTATGGCTACACCTTC. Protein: CASTPQGGDYGYTF.